This T cell receptor (beta chain) was found in a study of PD-1 blockade in classical Hodgkin lymphoma. Study-wide findings and caveats: Reports described newly diagnosed patients as having lower baseline TCR diversity than healthy donors. Factors driving the repertoire differences, possibly disease activity or prior therapy, remain undefined.

V dropped 0 bases and J dropped 5 bases, with 15 bases sitting between them. The germline V gene encodes CDR1 SGHRS and CDR2 YFSETQ. This CDR3 has 15 amino acids. Worth noting for this clone: No antigen is known for it. The same CDR3 can be traced to other DNA sequences in this sample.

The time point here: newly diagnosed, previously untreated cHL patient sample. It was PBMCs in newly diagnosed, untreated classical Hodgkin lymphoma that served as comparison. Data came from immunoSEQ multiplex PCR; TCRdb stores just in-frame clones and leaves some out. Of tens of thousands of clones detected, roughly 93% appear once; the ten largest clones hold about 2.5%. The chain has TRBV5-1 and TRBJ2-7; perhaps TRBD2 as D (5 bases). Sequencing input: peripheral blood mononuclear cells (PBMCs). The TCR comes from a human donor with classical Hodgkin lymphoma. CDR3 sequence: CASSLGQRLGDEQYF. In DNA, the CDR3 is TGCGCCAGCAGCTTGGGTCAGCGCCTCGGGGACGAGCAGTACTTC.